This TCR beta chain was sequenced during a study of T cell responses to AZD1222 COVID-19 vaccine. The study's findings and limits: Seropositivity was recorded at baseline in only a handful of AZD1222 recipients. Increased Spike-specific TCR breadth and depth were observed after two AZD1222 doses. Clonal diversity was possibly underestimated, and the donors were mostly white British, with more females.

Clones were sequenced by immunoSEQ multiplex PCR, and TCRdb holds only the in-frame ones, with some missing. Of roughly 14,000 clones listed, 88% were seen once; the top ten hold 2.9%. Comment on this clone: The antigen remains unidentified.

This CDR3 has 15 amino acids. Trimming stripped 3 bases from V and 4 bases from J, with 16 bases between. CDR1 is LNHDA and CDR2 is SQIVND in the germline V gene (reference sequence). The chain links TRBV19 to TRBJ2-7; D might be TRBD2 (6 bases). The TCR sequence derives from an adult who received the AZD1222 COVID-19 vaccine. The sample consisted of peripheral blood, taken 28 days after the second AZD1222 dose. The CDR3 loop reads CASSIPLAGPYEQYF. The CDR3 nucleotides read TGTGCCAGTAGTATTCCATTGGCGGGGCCGTACGAGCAGTACTTC.